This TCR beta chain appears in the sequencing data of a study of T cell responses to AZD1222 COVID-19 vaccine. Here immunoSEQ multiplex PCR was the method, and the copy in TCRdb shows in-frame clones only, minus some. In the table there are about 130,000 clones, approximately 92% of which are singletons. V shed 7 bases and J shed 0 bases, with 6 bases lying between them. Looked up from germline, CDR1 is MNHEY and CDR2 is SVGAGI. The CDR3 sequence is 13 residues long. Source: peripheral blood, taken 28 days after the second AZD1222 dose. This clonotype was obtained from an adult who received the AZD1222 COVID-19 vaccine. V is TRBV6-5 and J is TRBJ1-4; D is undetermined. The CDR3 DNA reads TGTGCCAGCATCTCTACAACTAATGAAAAACTGTTTTTT. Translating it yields CASISTTNEKLFF.